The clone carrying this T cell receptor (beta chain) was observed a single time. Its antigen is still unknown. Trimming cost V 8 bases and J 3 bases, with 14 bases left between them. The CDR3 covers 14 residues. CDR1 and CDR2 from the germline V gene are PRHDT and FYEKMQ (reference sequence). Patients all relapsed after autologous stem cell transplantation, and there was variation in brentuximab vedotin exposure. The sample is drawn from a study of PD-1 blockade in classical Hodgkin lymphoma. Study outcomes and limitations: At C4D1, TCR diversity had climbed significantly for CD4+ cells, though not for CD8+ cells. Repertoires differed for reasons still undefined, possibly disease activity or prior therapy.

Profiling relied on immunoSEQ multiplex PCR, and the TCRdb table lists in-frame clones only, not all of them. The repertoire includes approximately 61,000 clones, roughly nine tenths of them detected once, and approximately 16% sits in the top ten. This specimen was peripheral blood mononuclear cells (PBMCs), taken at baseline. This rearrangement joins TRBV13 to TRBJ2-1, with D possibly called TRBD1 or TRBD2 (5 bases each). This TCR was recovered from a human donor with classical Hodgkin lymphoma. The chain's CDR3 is CASCRGSHYNEQFF. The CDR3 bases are TGTGCCAGCTGTCGGGGCTCTCACTACAATGAGCAGTTCTTC. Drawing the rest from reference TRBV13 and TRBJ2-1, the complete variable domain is AAGVIQSPRHLIKEKRETATLKCYPIPRHDTVYWYQQGPGQDPQFLISFYEKMQSDKGSIPDRFSAQQFSDYHSELNMSSLELGDSALYFCASCRGSHYNEQFFGPGTRLTVL.